These 9 T cell receptor beta chains originate from one sample sequenced in a study of T cells after yellow fever vaccination. TCRdb redid the calling of the 5' RACE reads with MiXCR, one entry per CDR3 protein. The data show about 630,000 distinct CDR3 sequences, approximately 13% seen once. The sequencing here drew on PBMCs, taken on the day of the yellow fever booster vaccination. The origin of the receptors is a man aged 25 to 40 who received the YFV17D yellow fever vaccine.

The genes are TRBV30 and TRBJ2-7, with 12 bases identical to TRBD2. The ends lost 1 base at V and 1 base at J; junction bases unmatched: 11. CDR1 and CDR2 (germline): GTSNPN, SVGIG (reference sequence). The length of the CDR3 is 18 residues. CDR3 protein: CAWSDLAGGLPKSYEQYF. The DNA for the CDR3 is TGTGCCTGGAGTGACCTAGCGGGAGGGCTCCCTAAATCCTACGAGCAGTACTTC. The variable domain in full, completed from reference TRBV30 and TRBJ2-7, reads SQTIHQWPATLVQPVGSPLSLECTVEGTSNPNLYWYRQAAGRGLQLLFYSVGIGQISSEVPQNLSASRPQDRQFILSSKKLLLSDSGFYLCAWSDLAGGLPKSYEQYFGPGTRLTVT.

This clonotype was counted between two and nine times. The rearrangement uses TRBV6-1 and TRBJ2-7; 11 bases fit TRBD2. CDR1 is MNHNS, CDR2 SASEGT, per germline. V shed 6 bases and J 4 bases; nucleotides not matched to a gene: 5. This CDR3 contains 14 residues. CDR3 sequence (DNA): TGTGCCAGCAGGATAGCGGGAGGGCTTTACGAGCAGTACTTC. Protein: CASRIAGGLYEQYF.

The chain recombines TRBV12-3 or TRBV12-4 with TRBJ1-6, with a possible D match to TRBD1 (5 bases). The CDR3 spans 16 residues. Deletions cut 5 bases from V and 0 bases from J, with 11 bases between. CDR3 nucleotides: TGTGCCAGCAGTCCTAGACAGAGCTCCTATAATTCACCCCTCCACTTT. Its translation: CASSPRQSSYNSPLHF.

This clonotype has a count of ten or more. The chain has TRBV7-9 and TRBJ2-2; 10 bases line up with TRBD1. Trimming removed 5 bases from V and 3 bases from J; junction bases left unmatched: 6. Germline assignment: CDR1 SEHNR and CDR2 FQNEAQ (reference sequence). CDR3 length: 16 residues. CDR3 protein: CASSRGQGGDTGELFF. In DNA form, the CDR3 reads TGTGCCAGCAGCCGTGGACAGGGGGGCGACACCGGGGAGCTGTTTTTT.

The chain has TRBV4-2 and TRBJ2-5; D is perhaps TRBD2 (5 bases). This CDR3 region has 13 residues. Germline V gene data show CDR1 as LGHNA and CDR2 as YNFKEQ. Trimming left V 0 bases short and J 8 bases short, with 10 bases between. For the CDR3, the DNA is TGTGCCAGCAGCCAAGATGTAGGAGGCACCCAGTACTTC. This codes for CASSQDVGGTQYF.

As DNA, the CDR3 is TGCAGTGCTAGAGCCAGGGGACCCTACAATGAGCAGTTCTTC. The encoded protein is CSARARGPYNEQFF. The chain has TRBV20-1 and TRBJ2-1; maybe TRBD1 (6 bases). Germline-derived CDR1 and CDR2 are DFQATT and SNEGSKA (reference sequence). The CDR3 covers 14 residues. The V end was cut by 1 base, the J end by 2 bases, with 9 bases between.

The chain carries TRBV24-1 and TRBJ2-1; TRBD2 aligns across 12 bases. The V segment lost 4 bases and the J segment 4 bases; nucleotides outside the gene matches: 10. The CDR3 is 18 amino acids. CDR1 KGHDR and CDR2 SFDVKD come from the germline V gene. In DNA, the CDR3 is TGTGCCACCAGTGAACCAACCGGACTAGCGGGACAATACAATGAGCAGTTCTTC. It specifies CATSEPTGLAGQYNEQFF.

In this sample, this clonotype turned up a few times. The chain combines TRBV29-1 with TRBJ1-2; 7 bases map to TRBD1. CDR1 SQVTM and CDR2 ANQGSEA come from the germline V gene. Unmatched junction bases numbered 15, after V lost 7 bases and J lost 7 bases. There are 14 residues in the CDR3. The CDR3 protein is CSAGGGRGLGGYTF. DNA of the CDR3: TGCAGCGCCGGGGGAGGTAGGGGGCTTGGTGGCTACACCTTC.

This clonotype occurred a few times. The chain has TRBV28 and TRBJ2-4; possible D gene TRBD1, 5 bases. The CDR3 has 15 residues. The germline V gene has CDR1 MDHEN and CDR2 SYDVKM. V was trimmed by 4 bases and J by 0 bases, leaving 10 bases between them. CDR3 DNA: TGTGCCAGCAGTTCAGGGAACCTAGCCAAAAACATTCAGTACTTC. As protein: CASSSGNLAKNIQYF.